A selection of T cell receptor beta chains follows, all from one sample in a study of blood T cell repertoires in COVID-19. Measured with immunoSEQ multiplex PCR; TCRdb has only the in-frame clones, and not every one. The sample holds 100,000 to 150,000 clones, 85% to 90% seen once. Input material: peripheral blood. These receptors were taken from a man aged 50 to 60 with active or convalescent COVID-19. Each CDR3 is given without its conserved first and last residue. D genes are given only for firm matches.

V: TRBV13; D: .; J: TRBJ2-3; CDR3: ASSLRARRGRGTDTQY
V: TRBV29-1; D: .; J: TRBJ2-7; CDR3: SVAMRGQFLYEQY
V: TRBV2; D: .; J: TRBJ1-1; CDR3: ASIEVNTEAF
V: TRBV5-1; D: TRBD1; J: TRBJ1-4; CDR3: ASSDPTGRDEKLF
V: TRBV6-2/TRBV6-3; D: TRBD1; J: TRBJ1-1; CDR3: ASSKPTGLGTEAF
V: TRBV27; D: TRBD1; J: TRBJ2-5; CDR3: ASSSGPGQGKETQY
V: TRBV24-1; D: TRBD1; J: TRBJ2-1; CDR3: ATSDPGQANEQF
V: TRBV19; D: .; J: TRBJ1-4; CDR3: ASRGSMREKLF
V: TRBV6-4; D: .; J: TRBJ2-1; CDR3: ASSDLRESYNEQF
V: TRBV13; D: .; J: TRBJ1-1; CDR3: ASSLISGEGTEAF
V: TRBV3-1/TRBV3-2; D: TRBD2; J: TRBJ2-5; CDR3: ASSTRLAGGLVGETQY
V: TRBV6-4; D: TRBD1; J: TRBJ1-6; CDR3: ASSLGQDAYSPLH
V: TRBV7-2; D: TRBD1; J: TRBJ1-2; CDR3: ASSLEYRGRGGYT
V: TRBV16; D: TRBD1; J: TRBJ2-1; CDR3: ASSQTSAQGENEQF
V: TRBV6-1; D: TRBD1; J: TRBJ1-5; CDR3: ASSEPMDRGGYSNQPQH
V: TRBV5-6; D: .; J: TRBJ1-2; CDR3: ASSRQVRYT
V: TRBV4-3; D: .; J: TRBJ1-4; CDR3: ASSQVSPGEGEKLF
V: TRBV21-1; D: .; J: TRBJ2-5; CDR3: ASSKWTATDETQY
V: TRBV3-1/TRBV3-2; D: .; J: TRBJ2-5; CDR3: ASSPDTAPETQY
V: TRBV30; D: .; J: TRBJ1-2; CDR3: AWTRDNYGYT
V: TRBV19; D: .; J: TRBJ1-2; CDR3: ASSIPDRGSGYT
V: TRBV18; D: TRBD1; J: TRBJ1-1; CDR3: ASSPTPRDRGRSGGDTEAF
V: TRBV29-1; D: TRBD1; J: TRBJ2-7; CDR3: SVVVQTGAYEQY
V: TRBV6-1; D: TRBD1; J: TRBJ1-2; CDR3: ASSEGGTGGGYT
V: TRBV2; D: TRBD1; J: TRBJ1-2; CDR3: ASRTGTGDNLIYGYT
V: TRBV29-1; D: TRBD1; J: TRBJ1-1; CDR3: SVQGAMNTEAF
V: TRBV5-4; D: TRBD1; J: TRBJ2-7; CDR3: ASSGTGGDSTYEQY
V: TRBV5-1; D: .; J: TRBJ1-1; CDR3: ASRRTDQMNTEAF
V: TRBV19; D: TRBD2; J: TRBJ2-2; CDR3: ASSRREGLTGELF
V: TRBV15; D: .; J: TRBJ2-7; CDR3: ATSRDRGGEQY
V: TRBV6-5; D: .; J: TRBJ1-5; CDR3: ASRRGFGNQPQH
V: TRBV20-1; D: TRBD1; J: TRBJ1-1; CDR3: SAIGQGEAF
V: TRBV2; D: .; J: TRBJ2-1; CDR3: ASSESPIDGSDEQF
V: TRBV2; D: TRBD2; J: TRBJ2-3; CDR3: ASRGGSPTDTQY
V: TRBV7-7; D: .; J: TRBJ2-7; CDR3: AGSFTGFDEQY
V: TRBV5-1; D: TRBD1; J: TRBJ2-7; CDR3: ASSNDRGNYEQY
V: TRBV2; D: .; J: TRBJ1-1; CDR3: ASSERVLNTEAF
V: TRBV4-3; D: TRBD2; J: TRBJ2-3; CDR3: ASSQAGTSAGDTQY
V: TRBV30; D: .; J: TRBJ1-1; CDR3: AWSARNTEAF
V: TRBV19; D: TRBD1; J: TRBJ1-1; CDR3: ASSLTGLNEAF
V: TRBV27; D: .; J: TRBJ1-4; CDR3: ASSSLATGSRGHPRFLAEKLF
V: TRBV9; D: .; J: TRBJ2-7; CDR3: ASSTNTGMAYEQY
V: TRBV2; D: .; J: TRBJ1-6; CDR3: ASSEASGGPYNSPLH
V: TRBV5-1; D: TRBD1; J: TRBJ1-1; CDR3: ASSSAPGQGTTEAF
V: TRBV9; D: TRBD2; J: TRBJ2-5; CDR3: ASSVGTGGLAGDGTQY
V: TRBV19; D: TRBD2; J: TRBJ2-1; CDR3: ASSISPSGTGEQF
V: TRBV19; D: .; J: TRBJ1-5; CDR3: ASRETRVGNQPQH
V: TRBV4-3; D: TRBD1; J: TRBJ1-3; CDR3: ASSQEQGAGNTIY